The 19 T cell receptor beta chains below all came from one sample that was sequenced in a study of T cell changes during pregnancy in multiple sclerosis. Generated by immunoSEQ multiplex PCR, the TCRdb table keeps only in-frame clones and is missing some. This table has 44,000 or so clones, around 90% appearing once. The sequenced sample was peripheral blood, obtained in the first trimester of pregnancy. These receptors were obtained from a female donor in good health, enrolled as a control in a pregnancy study.

The gene calls are TRBV27 and TRBJ2-1; tentatively, D is TRBD2 (6 bases). The CDR3 is 14 amino acids. V was cut by 4 bases and J by 7 bases, with 14 bases left in between. Germline V lookup: CDR1 MNHEY, CDR2 SMNVEV (reference sequence). Here the CDR3 reads CASSYSGAMNEQFF. The CDR3 DNA sequence: TGTGCCAGCAGTTATTCGGGAGCGATGAATGAGCAGTTCTTC.

The chain joins TRBV15 to TRBJ2-1; 10 bases line up with TRBD2. This CDR3 is 18 amino acids long. Germline CDR1 and CDR2: LNHNV and YYDKDF (reference sequence). The junction had 15 bases not matched to a gene; V was cut back by 1 base and J by 9 bases. The chain's CDR3 is CATSRGSSSGRAYGEQFF. CDR3 sequence (DNA): TGTGCCACCAGCAGAGGGAGTAGCAGCGGGAGGGCTTATGGTGAGCAGTTCTTC. Together with reference TRBV15 and TRBJ2-1, the CDR3 gives the full variable domain: DAMVIQNPRYQVTQFGKPVTLSCSQTLNHNVMYWYQQKSSQAPKLLFHYYDKDFNNEADTPDNFQSRRPNTSFCFLDIRSPGLGDTAMYLCATSRGSSSGRAYGEQFFGPGTRLTVL.

Only a few counts were recorded for this clone. J is TRBJ1-2 and V is TRBV5-1; D is ambiguous. Trimming cost V 7 bases and J 8 bases, with 24 bases left between them. This CDR3 spans 15 amino acids. Germline CDR1 is SGHRS and CDR2 is YFSETQ. CDR3 in amino acids: CASALTRGKGVGYTF. The CDR3 nucleotides read TGCGCCAGCGCCCTGACCCGGGGTAAAGGCGTCGGCTACACCTTC.

The J gene is TRBJ1-6, the V gene TRBV6-1; TRBD1 is a possible D gene (6 bases). Trimming shortened V by 3 bases and J by 7 bases, and 16 bases separated the two germline ends. The CDR3 spans 16 residues. The V gene's germline CDR1 is MNHNS and CDR2 SASEGT. The CDR3 protein is CASSEGTDRPNSPLHF. The CDR3 nucleotides read TGTGCCAGCAGTGAGGGGACGGACAGACCCAATTCACCCCTCCACTTT.

The V gene is TRBV10-3, the J gene TRBJ1-3; D perhaps matches TRBD1 (6 bases). V shed 6 bases and J shed 0 bases, with 15 bases lying between them. The germline gives CDR1 ENHRY, CDR2 SYGVKD. This CDR3 contains 16 residues. The CDR3, as DNA: TGTGCCATCAGAGGGGGAGACACGAGCTCTGGAAACACCATATATTTT. Residues: CAIRGGDTSSGNTIYF.

The chain uses TRBV6-1 and TRBJ1-1; unclear D gene. V was clipped by 0 bases and J by 8 bases, with 16 bases between them. CDR1 is MNHNS and CDR2 is SASEGT in the germline V gene. This CDR3 region has 15 residues. CDR3 region: CASSEAERGGREAFF. In DNA, the CDR3 is TGTGCCAGCAGTGAAGCCGAACGGGGTGGCAGGGAAGCTTTCTTT.

This rearrangement joins TRBV2 to TRBJ2-7; D may be TRBD1 (6 bases). The CDR3 consists of 12 residues. The germline V gene has CDR1 SNHLY and CDR2 FYNNEI. The V and J ends lost 8 bases and 7 bases respectively, with 15 bases between them. The CDR3 region has the DNA TGTGCCAGCCTCCGGGACATCGTAGAGCAGTACTTC. Protein: CASLRDIVEQYF.

The chain is built from TRBV10-3 and TRBJ2-3; TRBD1 might be the D (6 bases). Germline assignment: CDR1 ENHRY and CDR2 SYGVKD. Trimming took 6 bases from V and 0 from J, leaving 10 bases between them. The CDR3 is 14 amino acids. The CDR3, as DNA: TGTGCCATCAGGGGGGCCTTTAGCACAGATACGCAGTATTTT. Encoded protein: CAIRGAFSTDTQYF.

J is TRBJ2-7 and V is TRBV19; 9 bases are shared with TRBD1. V shed 7 bases, J shed 5 bases, and the junction held 9 bases outside the gene matches. The CDR3 contains 14 residues. The germline CDR1 and CDR2 sequences are LNHDA and SQIVND (reference sequence). The CDR3 DNA sequence: TGTGCCAGTAAAGACAGGGGGGGATTAGACGAGCAGTACTTC. Its protein product is CASKDRGGLDEQYF.

The chain combines TRBV11-1 with TRBJ1-4; D call uncertain. V gave up 5 bases and J gave up 8 bases, with 9 bases separating them. Germline CDR1 SGHAT, CDR2 FQDESV (reference sequence). This CDR3 has 12 residues. The chain's CDR3 is CASSMTGEKLFF. The CDR3 DNA is TGTGCCAGCAGCATGACGGGAGAAAAACTGTTTTTT.

The chain is built from TRBV5-1 and TRBJ2-5; 7 nucleotides agree with TRBD1. CDR1 and CDR2 (germline): SGHRS, YFSETQ. The CDR3 extends over 14 amino acids. V shed 2 bases, J shed 3 bases, and the junction held 4 bases outside the gene matches. The CDR3 bases are TGCGCCAGCAGCTTCCGCGGACAGGAAGAGACCCAGTACTTC. This translates into CASSFRGQEETQYF.

CDR3 in DNA: TGTGCCAGCAGCCAAGAGACAGGGCTTAGGTACGAGCAGTACTTC. Translated: CASSQETGLRYEQYF. The chain is built from TRBV4-2 and TRBJ2-7; TRBD1 matches at 7 bases. The CDR3 is 15 residues long. The germline V gene encodes CDR1 LGHNA and CDR2 YNFKEQ. V lost 0 bases to trimming and J lost 4 bases; unmatched junction nucleotides: 6.

The chain links TRBV7-3 to TRBJ2-1; the D gene is possibly TRBD2 (6 bases). The CDR3 is made up of 20 amino acids. From germline, CDR1 is SGHTA and CDR2 FQGTGA. Trimming pared 0 bases from V and 0 bases from J, leaving 21 bases between. CDR3: CASSLTSGGRKGSSYNEQFF. The CDR3 bases are TGTGCCAGCAGCTTAACGAGTGGGGGGAGGAAGGGAAGCTCCTACAATGAGCAGTTCTTC.

Sample share makes this clone medium-sized. J is TRBJ2-7 and V is TRBV4-1; TRBD2 matches 11 bases. Germline lookup yields CDR1 MGHRA and CDR2 YSYEKL. Losses at the gene ends were 1 base for V and 3 bases for J; bases not matched to a gene: 2. The CDR3 length is 15 residues. CDR3 nucleotides: TGCGCCAGCAGCCAAGGACTAGCGGGGAGCTACGAGCAGTACTTC. Its translation: CASSQGLAGSYEQYF.

CDR3 region: CSVVRLNNEQFF. The CDR3 region has the DNA TGCAGCGTTGTGAGGCTAAACAATGAGCAGTTCTTC. The chain employs TRBV29-1 and TRBJ2-1; no clear D gene. This CDR3 spans 12 amino acids. V was shortened by 4 bases and J by 5 bases, with 9 bases between the two germline ends. CDR1 and CDR2 (germline): SQVTM, ANQGSEA.

The chain carries TRBV5-1 and TRBJ2-1; 9 bases align to TRBD2. This CDR3 comprises 17 residues. Trimming cost V 4 bases and J 8 bases; bases outside gene matches: 16. The V gene's germline CDR1 is SGHRS and CDR2 YFSETQ. The CDR3 region has the DNA TGCGCCAGCAGCCCGGGTAATACTATAGCGGGAGTGTATGAGCAGTTCTTC. It is translated as CASSPGNTIAGVYEQFF.

V and J are TRBV27 and TRBJ1-5; D is unclear. The germline V gene encodes CDR1 MNHEY and CDR2 SMNVEV (reference sequence). The V and J ends lost 2 bases and 0 bases respectively, with 14 bases between them. CDR3 length equals 17 residues. The CDR3 is CASSLNGRTSSNQPQHF. Written as DNA, the CDR3 is TGTGCCAGCAGTTTAAATGGACGGACTTCTAGCAATCAGCCCCAGCATTTT.

The chain uses TRBV2 and TRBJ2-7, with 9 nucleotides matching TRBD2. J lost 9 bases, V lost 1 base, and 4 bases had no gene match. CDR3 length equals 13 residues. Germline CDR1 SNHLY, CDR2 FYNNEI. The CDR3 region is CASSEGLAGRQYF. As DNA, the CDR3 is TGTGCCAGCAGTGAAGGGCTAGCGGGACGGCAGTACTTC. Drawing the rest from reference TRBV2 and TRBJ2-7, the complete variable domain is EPEVTQTPSHQVTQMGQEVILRCVPISNHLYFYWYRQILGQKVEFLVSFYNNEISEKSEIFDDQFSVERPDGSNFTLKIRSTKLEDSAMYFCASSEGLAGRQYFGPGTRLTVT.

The chain has TRBV28 and TRBJ2-7; 10 bases line up with TRBD2. V lost 5 bases to trimming and J lost 2 bases; unmatched junction nucleotides: 9. CDR1 and CDR2 from the germline V gene are MDHEN and SYDVKM. The CDR3 runs 16 residues. CDR3 DNA sequence: TGTGCCAGCAGTCATGGCGGGACTAGCGTGACCTACGAGCAGTACTTC. It translates to CASSHGGTSVTYEQYF. Supplemented by reference TRBV28 and TRBJ2-7, the full variable domain reads DVKVTQSSRYLVKRTGEKVFLECVQDMDHENMFWYRQDPGLGLRLIYFSYDVKMKEKGDIPEGYSVSREKKERFSLILESASTNQTSMYLCASSHGGTSVTYEQYFGPGTRLTVT.